One and the same sample provided the 15 T cell receptor beta chains below, sequenced in a study of cytomegalovirus exposure and HLA in healthy donors (dated by TCRdb to the late 2010s). The library came from the immunoSEQ multiplex PCR assay. The immuneACCESS repertoire file appears here via TCRdb, limited to in-frame rearrangements. These files lack a portion of the clones; in checked studies, under half of the deficit traces to unresolved V genes, and the cause of the others is not known. The sample includes 70,000 to 90,000 clones, with about 82% observed a single time. The ten largest clones represent 3% of the sample. The source material was PBMCs. These receptor sequences come from a man younger than 45 in good health and CMV-seronegative.

The CDR3 here is CASSLDDRGQGYGYTF. Here the CDR3 DNA reads TGTGCCAGCAGCCTAGATGACCGCGGTCAGGGCTATGGCTACACCTTC. This sequence joins TRBV4-2 and TRBJ1-2, with D possibly TRBD1 on 5 matching bases. V lost 4 bases to trimming and J lost 4 bases, with 19 bases between them. This CDR3 contains 16 residues. Germline CDR1 reads LGHNA; CDR2 reads YNFKEQ.

This clone was picked up a small number of times. The V call is TRBV2, the J call TRBJ2-7; 12 nucleotides agree with TRBD1. This CDR3 region has 15 residues. The germline gives CDR1 SNHLY, CDR2 FYNNEI. The junction had 9 bases not matched to a gene; V was cut back by 6 bases and J by 6 bases. The CDR3 loop reads CASRPGQGAAGEQYF. CDR3 bases: TGTGCCAGCAGACCGGGACAGGGGGCGGCGGGCGAGCAGTACTTC.

This chain joins TRBV19 and TRBJ2-1; 7 bases agree with TRBD2. The CDR3 is 14 residues long. Trimming removed 3 bases from V and 7 bases from J; junction bases left unmatched: 6. Germline CDR1 is LNHDA and CDR2 is SQIVND (reference sequence). CDR3 bases: TGTGCCAGTAGTATCCTGCGGGAGATGAATGAGCAGTTCTTC. Amino acid sequence: CASSILREMNEQFF. Using reference TRBV19 and TRBJ2-1 for the parts outside the CDR3, the full variable domain is DGGITQSPKYLFRKEGQNVTLSCEQNLNHDAMYWYRQDPGQGLRLIYYSQIVNDFQKGDIAEGYSVSREKKESFPLTVTSAQKNPTAFYLCASSILREMNEQFFGPGTRLTVL.

The V call is TRBV2, the J call TRBJ2-7; D unresolved. Trimming pared 6 bases from V and 6 bases from J, leaving 12 bases between. Per germline, CDR1 SNHLY and CDR2 FYNNEI. This CDR3 has 12 residues. CDR3 in DNA: TGTGCCAGCAGGGAGCTGTTAGGCGAGCAGTACGTC. This codes for CASRELLGEQYV.

The chain recombines TRBV28 with TRBJ1-1; maybe TRBD1 (6 bases). The germline gives CDR1 MDHEN, CDR2 SYDVKM. V was pared by 2 bases and J by 2 bases, with 12 bases between. The CDR3 loop spans 15 amino acids. CDR3 amino acids: CASSLLLGANTEAFF. The CDR3 region has the DNA TGTGCCAGCAGTTTACTGCTGGGGGCCAACACTGAAGCTTTCTTT.

The chain couples TRBV6-4 to TRBJ2-3; D perhaps matches TRBD1 (5 bases). With 4 bases removed from V and 1 base from J, the gap between germline ends came to 6 bases. The CDR3 is made up of 13 amino acids. Looked up from germline, CDR1 is MRHNA and CDR2 is SNTAGT. In DNA form, the CDR3 reads TGTGCCAGCAGTGTAGGGGGCACAGATACGCAGTATTTT. Encoded protein: CASSVGGTDTQYF.

The gene calls are TRBV9 and TRBJ2-1; D might be TRBD2 (5 bases). Deletions cut 1 base from V and 1 base from J, with 6 bases between. Germline CDR1 is SGDLS and CDR2 is YYNGEE. The CDR3 has 14 residues. CDR3 in DNA: TGTGCCAGCAGCGTAAGAGGGTCCTACAATGAGCAGTTCTTC. Protein sequence: CASSVRGSYNEQFF. The variable domain in full, with the rest retrieved from reference TRBV9 and TRBJ2-1, is DSGVTQTPKHLITATGQRVTLRCSPRSGDLSVYWYQQSLDQGLQFLIQYYNGEERAKGNILERFSAQQFPDLHSELNLSSLELGDSALYFCASSVRGSYNEQFFGPGTRLTVL.

The J gene is TRBJ1-1, the V gene TRBV5-4; D uncertain. The CDR3 contains 15 residues. CDR1 is SGHNT, CDR2 YYREEE, per germline (reference sequence). V lost 3 bases, J lost 6 bases, and 18 bases lay in between. CDR3 bases: TGTGCCAGCAGCTATACGTCGGGGAGGACTGCTGAAGCTTTCTTT. Residues: CASSYTSGRTAEAFF.

The chain couples TRBV4-1 to TRBJ2-1; TRBD2 agrees at 10 bases. The CDR3 runs to 16 residues. Trimming took 0 bases from V and 8 from J; bases not matched to a gene: 7. Germline assignment: CDR1 MGHRA and CDR2 YSYEKL. CDR3 in amino acids: CASSQDTSGRADEQFF. The CDR3 DNA sequence: TGCGCCAGCAGCCAAGATACGAGCGGGAGGGCAGATGAGCAGTTCTTC.

The chain uses TRBV5-1 and TRBJ2-7, with 16 bases that match TRBD2. Germline values: CDR1 SGHRS, CDR2 YFSETQ. The CDR3 covers 18 residues. With V trimmed by 1 base and J by 5 bases, 9 bases remained unmatched. The DNA of the CDR3 is TGCGCCAGCAGCTTGACAGGGACTAGCGGGGGGGGCCGCGACGAGCAGTACTTC. It specifies CASSLTGTSGGGRDEQYF.

The chain has TRBV27 and TRBJ2-1; 7 bases agree with TRBD2. This CDR3 region has 13 residues. J lost 8 bases, V lost 7 bases, and 8 bases had no gene match. From germline, CDR1 is MNHEY and CDR2 SMNVEV (reference sequence). CDR3 region: CASTSSGLHEQFF. In DNA form, the CDR3 reads TGTGCCAGCACCTCTAGCGGCCTTCATGAGCAGTTCTTC.

The chain recombines TRBV5-6 with TRBJ2-5; D is uncertain. This CDR3 comprises 13 residues. Germline CDR1 reads SGHDT; CDR2 reads YYEEEE. V was pared by 2 bases and J by 2 bases, with 7 bases between. CDR3 in amino acids: CASSLQSQETQYF. In nucleotides, the CDR3 is TGTGCCAGCAGCTTACAGAGTCAAGAGACCCAGTACTTC.

This chain links TRBV28 with TRBJ1-2; D is ambiguous. Germline V gives CDR1 MDHEN, CDR2 SYDVKM. This CDR3 comprises 12 residues. V lost 6 bases and J 10 bases, leaving 15 bases between the germline ends. The CDR3 spells CASRSREPNYTF. The CDR3 DNA reads TGTGCCAGCAGAAGCCGGGAGCCGAACTACACCTTC.

This clone appeared a single time. The chain couples TRBV7-9 to TRBJ1-4; 9 positions agree with TRBD1. Germline V gives CDR1 SEHNR, CDR2 FQNEAQ (reference sequence). The V and J ends lost 5 bases and 7 bases, in that order; junction bases with no gene match: 11. The CDR3 runs to 16 residues. The CDR3 protein is CASSDRGSMEGEKLFF. In DNA form, the CDR3 reads TGTGCCAGCAGCGACAGGGGGAGTATGGAAGGTGAAAAACTGTTTTTT.

This sequence joins TRBV2 and TRBJ2-3, with unresolved D. The ends were cut back, 3 bases at V and 2 bases at J, with 15 bases in the middle. This CDR3 is 16 amino acids long. Looked up from germline, CDR1 is SNHLY and CDR2 is FYNNEI. The CDR3 coding sequence is TGTGCCAGCAGTGAGCGGAGCATTTCAATCACAGATACGCAGTATTTT. Amino acids: CASSERSISITDTQYF.